A single T cell receptor (beta chain) is shown here with its context. Its antigen is unidentified. The ends were cut back, 3 bases at V and 4 bases at J, with 9 bases in the middle. Germline V gene lookup returns CDR1 SEHNR and CDR2 FQNEAQ (reference sequence). There are 13 residues in the CDR3. The data stem from a study of OX40 agonist ivuxolimab in advanced cancers. Study outcomes and limitations: Some patients without response likewise showed low normalized clonal expansion.

TCRdb's table, derived via immunoSEQ multiplex PCR, lists solely in-frame clones and lacks some. The sample includes tens of thousands of clones, more than 80% of them seen just once. The J gene is TRBJ1-2, the V gene TRBV7-9; D gene ambiguous. The input for sequencing was CD4+ or CD8+ T cells sorted from blood, taken in a trial of the OX40 agonist ivuxolimab. The sequence was collected from an adult with an advanced solid tumor such as melanoma, head and neck, liver or kidney cancer. CDR3 DNA: TGTGCCAGCAGCTTTGGCAGCCCCTATGGCTACACCTTC. This sequence encodes CASSFGSPYGYTF.